The entry that follows covers one T cell receptor (beta chain) sequence. This CDR3 has 18 residues. Trimming removed 5 bases from V and 0 bases from J; junction bases left unmatched: 15. The V gene's germline CDR1 is SGHDN and CDR2 FVKESK. The data were obtained in a study of control samples from healthy donors and cancer patients. Profiling relied on immunoSEQ multiplex PCR, and the TCRdb table lists in-frame clones only, not all of them. The table has 100,000 to 120,000 clones, 70% to 90% seen once; the top ten hold about 3.7%. The TCR originated in a woman aged 55 to 70 with lung cancer. The specimen was PBMCs. The gene calls are TRBV14 and TRBJ1-1; 7 bases match TRBD1. The CDR3 reads CASSNHWPDRDMNTEAFF. As DNA, the CDR3 is TGTGCCAGCAGCAATCACTGGCCAGACAGGGACATGAACACTGAAGCTTTCTTT.